These 30 T cell receptor beta chains share one sample of origin, sequenced in a study of T cell repertoires in cytomegalovirus infection. TCRdb reanalysed the reads using MiXCR and keeps one entry per CDR3 protein. The sample records about 230,000 distinct CDR3 sequences, roughly 6.5% being singletons. Sequencing was performed on PBMCs. Receptors originate from a human donor in good health (CMV status not recorded). Some clones in this sample may be carry-over from other donors' samples.

This clonotype was picked up many times. The chain combines TRBV19 with TRBJ1-2; TRBD1 matches at 10 bases. V gave up 5 bases and J gave up 2 bases; unmatched junction bases: 5. From germline, CDR1 is LNHDA and CDR2 SQIVND (reference sequence). The CDR3 has 15 residues. CDR3 amino acids: CASSLGGQGNYGYTF. CDR3 DNA sequence: TGTGCCAGTAGTCTCGGGGGACAGGGGAACTATGGCTACACCTTC.

This clonotype showed up many times. The rearrangement links TRBV20-1 to TRBJ2-7; 7 bases line up with TRBD2. The CDR3 is 17 amino acids. V lost 4 bases, J lost 2 bases, and 17 bases stayed unmatched. Per the germline V gene, CDR1 is DFQATT and CDR2 is SNEGSKA (reference sequence). The CDR3, as DNA: TGCAGTGCTACCACTCTTCTATGGAGCGGGGCAACCTACGAGCAGTACTTC. Protein sequence: CSATTLLWSGATYEQYF.

CDR3: CASSPGRGDNEQFF. The CDR3 coding sequence is TGTGCCAGCAGCCCTGGGCGGGGGGACAATGAGCAGTTCTTC. J is TRBJ2-1 and V is TRBV11-3; 8 bases match TRBD2. The CDR3 is 14 amino acids. Trimming removed 5 bases from V and 5 bases from J; junction bases left unmatched: 5. Germline CDR1 is SGHNT and CDR2 is YENEEA.

The table lists this clonotype with many counts. The chain couples TRBV5-5 to TRBJ2-4; 7 bases line up with TRBD1. V gave up 3 bases and J gave up 1 base; unmatched junction bases: 13. Germline CDR1 is SGHKS and CDR2 is YYEKEE (reference sequence). The CDR3 runs 18 residues. The CDR3 region is CASSSLHIDRVAKNIQYF. CDR3 coding DNA: TGTGCCAGCAGCTCCCTACATATCGACAGGGTTGCCAAAAACATTCAGTACTTC.

This clonotype was counted only a few times. The chain links TRBV2 to TRBJ2-5; TRBD2 agrees at 16 bases. Germline V lookup: CDR1 SNHLY, CDR2 FYNNEI. The CDR3 contains 17 residues. V gave up 5 bases and J gave up 5 bases; unmatched junction bases: 8. The DNA for the CDR3 is TGTGCCAGCAGTACGGGACTAGCGGGGGGGCCGGGTGAGACCCAGTACTTC. Its protein product is CASSTGLAGGPGETQYF.

In its sample, this clonotype was seen many times. This rearrangement joins TRBV6-2 or TRBV6-3 to TRBJ1-2; D ambiguous. CDR1 MNHEY and CDR2 SVGEGT come from the germline V gene. The V and J ends lost 5 bases and 4 bases respectively, with 17 bases between them. The CDR3 runs 15 residues. The CDR3 is CASSENLGAGYGYTF. CDR3 coding DNA: TGTGCCAGCAGTGAAAACCTGGGAGCGGGCTATGGCTACACCTTC.

There are many counts of this clonotype. The chain links TRBV6-2 or TRBV6-3 to TRBJ1-2, with a tentative D call TRBD1 (5 bases). The germline gives CDR1 MNHEY, CDR2 SVGEGT. Trimming pared 0 bases from V and 13 bases from J, leaving 12 bases between. There are 12 residues in the CDR3. The CDR3 here is CASSYSRRRGTF. The CDR3 region has the DNA TGTGCCAGCAGTTACTCGAGGAGAAGGGGCACCTTC.

Ten or more counts support this clonotype. This sequence joins TRBV11-2 and TRBJ1-5; D gene unclear. The CDR3 has 16 amino acids. Germline CDR1 reads SGHAT; CDR2 reads FQNNGV. V was trimmed by 1 base and J by 1 base, leaving 11 bases between them. The CDR3 nucleotides read TGTGCCAGCAGCTTAGGGACGGCACTGAGCAATCAGCCCCAGCATTTT. Protein product: CASSLGTALSNQPQHF.

This clonotype has at least ten counts. The chain is built from TRBV27 and TRBJ1-1, with D perhaps TRBD1 (5 bases). The CDR3 consists of 11 residues. V gave up 6 bases and J gave up 11 bases, with 13 bases separating them. The germline CDR1 and CDR2 sequences are MNHEY and SMNVEV (reference sequence). The CDR3 reads CASRYQGRAFF. Written as DNA, the CDR3 is TGTGCCAGCAGATATCAGGGACGGGCTTTCTTT.

This clonotype was seen ten or more times. The V gene is TRBV20-1, the J gene TRBJ2-7; D unresolved. The CDR3 runs 16 residues. Germline values: CDR1 DFQATT, CDR2 SNEGSKA (reference sequence). Trimming stripped 6 bases from V and 0 bases from J, with 21 bases between. The CDR3 region has the DNA TGCAGTGCGTTCGCAGGTCGGACCCTGAGCTCCTACGAGCAGTACTTC. Encoded protein: CSAFAGRTLSSYEQYF.

This clonotype came up many times. The chain employs TRBV7-2 and TRBJ2-5; the match to TRBD2 covers 12 bases. Trimming at V came to 5 bases and at J to 2 bases, leaving 6 bases not matched to a gene. The CDR3 consists of 16 residues. Germline V CDR1 and CDR2: SGHTA, FQGNSA. This chain's CDR3 is CASSTWLAGGQETQYF. DNA of the CDR3: TGTGCCAGCAGCACATGGCTAGCGGGGGGGCAAGAGACCCAGTACTTC.

This clonotype came up many times. This chain connects TRBV7-2 to TRBJ1-1; no clear D. Germline CDR1 reads SGHTA; CDR2 reads FQGNSA. The CDR3 consists of 15 residues. Trimming pared 2 bases from V and 8 bases from J, leaving 18 bases between. CDR3 in amino acids: CASSLTTGGGPEAFF. CDR3 in DNA: TGTGCCAGCAGCTTAACCACCGGAGGAGGGCCAGAAGCTTTCTTT. Using reference TRBV7-2 and TRBJ1-1 for the parts outside the CDR3, the full variable domain is GAGVSQSPSNKVTEKGKDVELRCDPISGHTALYWYRQSLGQGLEFLIYFQGNSAPDKSGLPSDRFSAERTGGSVSTLTIQRTQQEDSAVYLCASSLTTGGGPEAFFGQGTRLTVV.

In its sample, this clonotype was seen many times. As DNA, the CDR3 is TGTGCCAGCAGCCAAGTGGACCCTGTATCACATCCTCACACTGAAGCTTTCTTT. Its translation: CASSQVDPVSHPHTEAFF. V usage is TRBV4-2 and J usage is TRBJ1-1; D call uncertain. Per germline, CDR1 LGHNA and CDR2 YNFKEQ. V lost 1 base and J 3 bases, leaving 21 bases between the germline ends. The CDR3 length is 18 residues.

This clonotype was counted only a few times. The J gene is TRBJ2-7, the V gene TRBV29-1; tentatively, D is TRBD2 (6 bases). V lost 6 bases to trimming and J lost 2 bases, with 8 bases between them. Germline CDR1 reads SQVTM; CDR2 reads ANQGSEA. The CDR3 runs 11 residues. DNA of the CDR3: TGCAGCGTGACGGGGGCCTACGAGCAGTACTTC. Protein sequence: CSVTGAYEQYF.

This clonotype was recorded many times. V and J are TRBV19 and TRBJ2-2; the D gene could be TRBD1 or TRBD2 (5 bases each). The ends were cut back, 6 bases at V and 3 bases at J, with 26 bases in the middle. Germline CDR1 is LNHDA and CDR2 is SQIVND (reference sequence). The CDR3 covers 19 residues. The CDR3 DNA sequence: TGTGCCAGTAGCCTGTTCGGGAAGGGGTATAGTCGCGACACCGGGGAGCTGTTTTTT. As protein: CASSLFGKGYSRDTGELFF.

This clonotype was seen many times. The V call is TRBV12-3 or TRBV12-4, the J call TRBJ2-1, with 7 bases aligning to TRBD2. CDR3 length equals 14 residues. V lost 3 bases and J lost 8; bases outside the gene matches: 7. The chain's CDR3 is CASSFGRGRHEQFF. DNA for the CDR3: TGTGCCAGCAGTTTCGGGCGGGGGAGGCATGAGCAGTTCTTC.

A remark on this clonotype: An end of the junction does not agree with germline; a read error may underlie this. This chain connects TRBV20-1 to TRBJ2-2; 7 nucleotides agree with TRBD1. The germline V gene has CDR1 DFQATT and CDR2 SNEGSKA (reference sequence). There are 15 residues in the CDR3. CDR3 nucleotides: TGCAGTGCGAGAGGATGGGACAGCTACACCGGGGAGCTGTTTTTT. Protein sequence: CSARGWDSYTGELFF.

This clonotype was counted many times. This chain joins TRBV29-1 and TRBJ1-2; TRBD1 matches at 8 bases. This CDR3 region has 13 residues. After removal of 6 bases from V and 4 bases from J, the junction contained 7 bases not matched to a gene. Germline CDR1 is SQVTM and CDR2 is ANQGSEA. CDR3 nucleotide sequence: TGCAGCGTCCCGGGACAGGTTTTCTATGGCTACACCTTC. It specifies CSVPGQVFYGYTF.

This clonotype came up many times. The V call is TRBV20-1, the J call TRBJ2-7; TRBD2 aligns across 9 bases. The germline V gene has CDR1 DFQATT and CDR2 SNEGSKA (reference sequence). The V gene end was trimmed by 2 bases and the J gene end by 3 bases; junction bases not matched to a gene: 5. The CDR3 runs to 14 residues. The CDR3 reads CSARQAGGRYEQYF. CDR3 DNA sequence: TGCAGTGCTAGACAAGCGGGGGGACGCTACGAGCAGTACTTC.

This clonotype showed up many times. The chain links TRBV30 to TRBJ1-1, with D perhaps matching TRBD1 (5 bases). The CDR3 runs to 12 residues. The ends were cut back, 0 bases at V and 5 bases at J, with 7 bases in the middle. CDR1 is GTSNPN, CDR2 SVGIG, per germline (reference sequence). The CDR3 nucleotides are TGTGCCTGGAGTGTCCGGGGGACTGAAGCTTTCTTT. Protein: CAWSVRGTEAFF.

The genes are TRBV9 and TRBJ2-5; the D gene is possibly TRBD2 (7 bases). V lost 4 bases to trimming and J lost 4 bases, with 17 bases between them. CDR1 and CDR2 (germline): SGDLS, YYNGEE. CDR3 size: 15 residues. The DNA for the CDR3 is TGTGCCAGCAGCCCCTCGGGGGGCCGACTAGAGACCCAGTACTTC. Protein product: CASSPSGGRLETQYF.

This clonotype was counted ten times or more. The chain is built from TRBV14 and TRBJ2-7, with TRBD1 matching 9 bases. After removal of 4 bases from V and 5 bases from J, the junction contained 12 bases not matched to a gene. From germline, CDR1 is SGHDN and CDR2 FVKESK. This CDR3 is 16 amino acids long. The CDR3 spells CASSPRGTGFWHEQYF. In nucleotides, the CDR3 is TGTGCCAGCAGCCCTAGGGGGACAGGGTTTTGGCACGAGCAGTACTTC.

Ten or more counts support this clonotype. The chain employs TRBV5-1 and TRBJ2-5, with 8 nucleotides matching TRBD2. Germline loops: CDR1 SGHRS, CDR2 YFSETQ. This CDR3 is 16 amino acids long. J gave up 5 bases and V 0 bases, and 9 bases lay outside the gene matches. Here the CDR3 DNA reads TGCGCCAGCAGCTTGGGTATAGCGGGGACCGAGGAGACCCAGTACTTC. It specifies CASSLGIAGTEETQYF. Full variable domain (rest looked up from reference TRBV5-1 and TRBJ2-5): KAGVTQTPRYLIKTRGQQVTLSCSPISGHRSVSWYQQTPGQGLQFLFEYFSETQRNKGNFPGRFSGRQFSNSRSEMNVSTLELGDSALYLCASSLGIAGTEETQYFGPGTRLLVL.

This clonotype was recorded at least ten times. DNA for the CDR3: TGTGCCAGCACCCAGTTACCCGGCGGGGAGCTGTTTTTT. Protein: CASTQLPGGELFF. The V call is TRBV7-6, the J call TRBJ2-2, with no clear D. CDR3 length equals 13 residues. Germline V gene sequence: CDR1 SGHVS, CDR2 FNYEAQ. V lost 7 bases and J lost 7, with 13 bases in between.

This clonotype turned up a few times. The chain couples TRBV15 to TRBJ1-5; D is ambiguous. V was clipped by 4 bases and J by 1 base, with 14 bases between them. The CDR3 spans 16 residues. Germline CDR1 is LNHNV and CDR2 is YYDKDF (reference sequence). The CDR3 loop is CATSKGPPRSNQPQHF. In nucleotides, the CDR3 is TGTGCCACCAGCAAAGGACCTCCTCGAAGCAATCAGCCCCAGCATTTT.

This clonotype was picked up many times. The chain recombines TRBV4-1 with TRBJ2-7; tentatively, D is TRBD1 or TRBD2 (6 bases each). The V end was cut by 2 bases, the J end by 5 bases, with 13 bases between. CDR3 length: 14 amino acids. Germline V gene data show CDR1 as MGHRA and CDR2 as YSYEKL. CDR3 amino acids: CASSQNLGGHEQYF. CDR3 nucleotides: TGCGCCAGCAGCCAAAATTTGGGGGGCCACGAGCAGTACTTC.

This clonotype has at least ten counts. J is TRBJ2-3 and V is TRBV11-2; D is ambiguous. V shed 5 bases and J shed 1 base, with 10 bases lying between them. Per the germline V gene, CDR1 is SGHAT and CDR2 is FQNNGV. The CDR3 runs to 14 residues. CDR3 amino acids: CASSPVGGTDTQYF. As DNA, the CDR3 is TGTGCCAGCAGCCCAGTTGGAGGCACAGATACGCAGTATTTT.

In its sample, this clonotype was seen many times. This chain connects TRBV7-2 to TRBJ1-1; TRBD1 is a possible D gene (5 bases). The V end was cut by 6 bases, the J end by 1 base, with 18 bases between. The CDR3 runs 16 residues. CDR1 and CDR2 (germline): SGHTA, FQGNSA. CDR3 DNA: TGTGCCAGCAGACCTCATTCGGGGCAGTCGAACACTGAAGCTTTCTTT. Translated, it gives CASRPHSGQSNTEAFF.

This clonotype was observed at least ten times. This chain joins TRBV4-3 and TRBJ1-1; D call uncertain. The germline V gene has CDR1 LGHNA and CDR2 YSLEER. The germline V and J ends were trimmed by 1 base and 0 bases, with 6 bases remaining between them. The CDR3 is made up of 14 amino acids. CDR3 sequence: CASSQADMNTEAFF. CDR3 DNA sequence: TGCGCCAGCAGCCAAGCAGATATGAACACTGAAGCTTTCTTT.

This clonotype was seen at least ten times. The CDR3 DNA sequence: TGTGCCAGCAGCGCCACTGGCAATCAGCCCCAGCATTTT. It is translated as CASSATGNQPQHF. The chain employs TRBV7-6 and TRBJ1-5; the D is unclear. This CDR3 contains 13 residues. Per germline, CDR1 SGHVS and CDR2 FNYEAQ. Trimming took 5 bases from V and 2 from J, leaving 7 bases between them.